Following are 17 T cell receptor beta chains from one sample sequenced in a study of blood T cell repertoires in COVID-19. TCRdb's table, derived via immunoSEQ multiplex PCR, lists solely in-frame clones and lacks some. Among around 150,000 clones, nearly 80% were seen once, and the ten largest hold over 11%. Material: peripheral blood. These receptors were collected from a woman older than 75 with acute or convalescent COVID-19.

The chain couples TRBV5-1 to TRBJ2-1; tentatively, D is TRBD2 (5 bases). This CDR3 comprises 12 residues. V lost 0 bases and J lost 14, with 12 bases in between. CDR1 and CDR2 (germline): SGHRS, YFSETQ. The CDR3 reads CASSLVDSQEFF. CDR3 in DNA: TGCGCCAGCAGCTTGGTGGACTCGCAGGAGTTCTTC.

This chain links TRBV30 with TRBJ2-1, with D maybe TRBD1 (6 bases). CDR3 length: 14 amino acids. V was pared by 7 bases and J by 1 base, with 14 bases between. Germline CDR1 and CDR2: GTSNPN and SVGIG (reference sequence). CDR3 in DNA: TGTGCCTTCCACAGGGTAATTTCCTACAATGAGCAGTTCTTC. Encoded protein: CAFHRVISYNEQFF. Using reference TRBV30 and TRBJ2-1 for the parts outside the CDR3, the full variable domain is SQTIHQWPATLVQPVGSPLSLECTVEGTSNPNLYWYRQAAGRGLQLLFYSVGIGQISSEVPQNLSASRPQDRQFILSSKKLLLSDSGFYLCAFHRVISYNEQFFGPGTRLTVL.

This chain joins TRBV29-1 and TRBJ2-5, with D possibly being TRBD1 (5 bases). Trimming pared 5 bases from V and 7 bases from J, leaving 20 bases between. This CDR3 contains 14 residues. Germline V gene data show CDR1 as SQVTM and CDR2 as ANQGSEA. The CDR3 reads CSVFRRRQGGTQYF. DNA of the CDR3: TGCAGCGTTTTCAGACGAAGGCAGGGTGGGACCCAGTACTTC.

The rearrangement uses TRBV28 and TRBJ2-7; 8 bases match TRBD2. From germline, CDR1 is MDHEN and CDR2 SYDVKM. The trim removed 4 bases at V and 1 base at J, leaving 6 bases unmatched. CDR3 length: 15 residues. CDR3: CASSSAGVRSYEQYF. The CDR3 DNA reads TGTGCCAGCAGTTCAGCGGGAGTTAGGTCCTACGAGCAGTACTTC.

The V call is TRBV5-1, the J call TRBJ2-1; 10 nucleotides align to TRBD2. Unmatched junction bases numbered 4, after V lost 7 bases and J lost 6 bases. Germline V gene sequence: CDR1 SGHRS, CDR2 YFSETQ. This CDR3 has 13 amino acids. The CDR3 DNA is TGCGCCAGCGGGGCTAGCGGGAGCAATGAGCAGTTCTTC. This codes for CASGASGSNEQFF.

The chain is built from TRBV4-2 and TRBJ2-2; perhaps TRBD2 as D (6 bases). Trimming shortened V by 3 bases and J by 1 base, and 15 bases separated the two germline ends. Germline values: CDR1 LGHNA, CDR2 YNFKEQ. The CDR3 runs 17 residues. The CDR3: CASSHPPGGLNTGELFF. The CDR3 DNA sequence: TGTGCCAGCAGCCACCCCCCCGGAGGGCTGAACACCGGGGAGCTGTTTTTT.

This sequence joins TRBV3-1 (or the pseudogene TRBV3-2) and TRBJ2-2; 9 nucleotides align to TRBD2. V shed 0 bases, J shed 4 bases, and the junction held 9 bases outside the gene matches. Germline CDR1 reads LGHDT; CDR2 reads YNNKEL (reference sequence). The length of the CDR3 is 18 residues. The CDR3 nucleotides read TGTGCCAGCAGCCAAGATCTTGGGTTAGCGGGAGCCACCGGGGAGCTGTTTTTT. It specifies CASSQDLGLAGATGELFF.

The V and J genes are TRBV5-4 and TRBJ2-2, with TRBD2 matching over 8 bases. The CDR3 sequence is 17 residues long. V lost 8 bases to trimming and J lost 2 bases; unmatched junction nucleotides: 14. The germline V gene has CDR1 SGHNT and CDR2 YYREEE (reference sequence). The CDR3 loop reads CASSRGGGTANTGELFF. The CDR3 DNA follows: TGTGCCAGTTCGAGGGGCGGGGGGACCGCAAACACCGGGGAGCTGTTTTTT.

In this sample, this clone turned up a few times. CDR3 sequence (DNA): TGTGCCAGCAGCTTTCAAGGGACAGGGGAGGTGGGAAAACTGTTTTTT. Its protein is CASSFQGTGEVGKLFF. The gene calls are TRBV7-2 and TRBJ1-4; 10 bases line up with TRBD1. There are 16 residues in the CDR3. Germline CDR1 is SGHTA and CDR2 is FQGNSA. The V segment lost 3 bases and the J segment 10 bases; nucleotides outside the gene matches: 11.

The gene calls are TRBV19 and TRBJ1-2, with D perhaps matching TRBD1 (5 bases). This CDR3 is 13 amino acids long. V lost 3 bases, J lost 2 bases, and 7 bases lay in between. Germline loops: CDR1 LNHDA, CDR2 SQIVND (reference sequence). CDR3 residues: CASSMGQNYGYTF. In nucleotides, the CDR3 is TGTGCCAGTAGTATGGGGCAGAACTATGGCTACACCTTC.

The chain links TRBV18 to TRBJ1-5; D call uncertain. Trimming removed 6 bases from V and 6 bases from J, with 21 bases in between. Germline-derived CDR1 and CDR2 are KGHSH and LQKENI. The length of the CDR3 is 16 residues. For the CDR3, the DNA is TGTGCCAGCTCCCCCAGGCAATCGATCGTCGGTCAGCCCCAGCATTTT. It encodes CASSPRQSIVGQPQHF.

V usage is TRBV12-3 or TRBV12-4 and J usage is TRBJ1-6, with 7 bases aligning to TRBD1. J lost 9 bases, V lost 6 bases, and 5 bases had no gene match. The CDR3 totals 13 residues. CDR3 amino acids: CASRTGTVSPLHF. DNA of the CDR3: TGTGCCAGCAGAACAGGGACAGTTTCACCCCTCCACTTT.

The J gene is TRBJ2-5, the V gene TRBV30, with D unresolved. V was clipped by 3 bases and J by 0 bases, with 8 bases between them. The V gene's germline CDR1 is GTSNPN and CDR2 SVGIG (reference sequence). The CDR3 has 13 residues. The CDR3 region has the DNA TGTGCCTGGAGCTGGCCTTACCAAGAGACCCAGTACTTC. It encodes CAWSWPYQETQYF.

V is TRBV10-2 and J is TRBJ2-5; no clear D. Trimming took 8 bases from V and 5 from J, leaving 15 bases between them. Germline-derived CDR1 and CDR2 are WSHSY and SAAADI. CDR3 length: 13 amino acids. CDR3 amino acids: CASRYAPRETQYF. In DNA, the CDR3 is TGCGCCAGCCGCTATGCTCCACGGGAGACCCAGTACTTC.

Comments on this clone: Additional DNA sequences in this sample encode the identical CDR3. The chain links TRBV6-1 to TRBJ2-7, with TRBD1 as a possible D gene (6 bases). Trimming left V 2 bases short and J 0 bases short, with 11 bases between. Germline-derived CDR1 and CDR2 are MNHNS and SASEGT. This CDR3 region has 15 residues. CDR3 DNA sequence: TGTGCCAGCAGTGAATGGGGGCGAATCTCCTACGAGCAGTACTTC. Protein sequence: CASSEWGRISYEQYF.

About this clone: The same CDR3 is also encoded by other DNA sequences in this sample. J is TRBJ1-2 and V is TRBV4-1, with 7 bases identical to TRBD1. Germline CDR1 reads MGHRA; CDR2 reads YSYEKL. With 0 bases clipped from V and 5 bases from J, the junction kept 6 bases outside the gene matches. The CDR3 covers 15 residues. This CDR3 is CASSQDRGTDYGYTF. CDR3 bases: TGCGCCAGCAGCCAAGATCGGGGGACAGATTATGGCTACACCTTC.

A single count supports this clone. This chain links TRBV28 with TRBJ1-2; D is possibly TRBD1 (5 bases). The germline V gene encodes CDR1 MDHEN and CDR2 SYDVKM. V lost 3 bases to trimming and J lost 2 bases, with 19 bases between them. The CDR3 has 17 amino acids. Here the CDR3 DNA reads TGTGCCAGCAGTTTTGGGGGGACTTGGAGGGTGAACTATGGCTACACCTTC. Protein: CASSFGGTWRVNYGYTF.